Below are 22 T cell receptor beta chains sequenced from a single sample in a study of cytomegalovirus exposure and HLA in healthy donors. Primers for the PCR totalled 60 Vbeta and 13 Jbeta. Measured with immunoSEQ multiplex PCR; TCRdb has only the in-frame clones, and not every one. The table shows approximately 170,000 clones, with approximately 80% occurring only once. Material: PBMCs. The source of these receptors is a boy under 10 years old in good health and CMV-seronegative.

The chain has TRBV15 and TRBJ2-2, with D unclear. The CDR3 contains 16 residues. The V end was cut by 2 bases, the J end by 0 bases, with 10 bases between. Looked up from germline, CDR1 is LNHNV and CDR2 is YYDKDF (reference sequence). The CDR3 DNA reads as TGTGCCACCAGCAGACAGAGGAACGCGAACACCGGGGAGCTGTTTTTT. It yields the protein CATSRQRNANTGELFF.

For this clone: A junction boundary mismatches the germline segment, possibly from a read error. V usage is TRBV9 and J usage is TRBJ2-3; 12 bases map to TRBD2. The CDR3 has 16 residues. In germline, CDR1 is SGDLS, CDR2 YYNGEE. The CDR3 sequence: CASSVSTSGGTYTQYF. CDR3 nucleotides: TGTGCCAGCAGCGTCTCGACTAGCGGGGGCACATATACGCAGTATTTT.

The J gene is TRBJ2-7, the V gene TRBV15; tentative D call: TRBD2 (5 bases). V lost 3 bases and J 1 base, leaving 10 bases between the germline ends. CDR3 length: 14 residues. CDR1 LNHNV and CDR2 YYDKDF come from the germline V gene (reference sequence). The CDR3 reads CATSRGSGSYEQYV. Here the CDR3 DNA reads TGTGCCACCAGCAGGGGGTCGGGGTCCTACGAGCAGTACGTC.

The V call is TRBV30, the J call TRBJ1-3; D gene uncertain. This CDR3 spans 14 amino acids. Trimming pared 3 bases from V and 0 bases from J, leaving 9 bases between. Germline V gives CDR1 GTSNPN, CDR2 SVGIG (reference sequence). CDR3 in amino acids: CAWRDDSSGNTIYF. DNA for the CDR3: TGTGCCTGGAGAGATGATAGCTCTGGAAACACCATATATTTT.

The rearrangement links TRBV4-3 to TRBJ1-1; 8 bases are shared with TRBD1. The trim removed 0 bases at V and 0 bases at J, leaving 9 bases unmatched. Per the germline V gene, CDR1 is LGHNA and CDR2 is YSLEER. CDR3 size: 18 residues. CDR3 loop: CASSQETGGSFMNTEAFF. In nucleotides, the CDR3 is TGCGCCAGCAGCCAAGAAACAGGGGGAAGTTTCATGAACACTGAAGCTTTCTTT.

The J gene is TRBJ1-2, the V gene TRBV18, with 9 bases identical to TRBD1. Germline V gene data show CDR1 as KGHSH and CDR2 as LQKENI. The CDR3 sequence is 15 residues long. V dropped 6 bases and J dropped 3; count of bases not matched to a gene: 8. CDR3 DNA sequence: TGTGCCAGCTCCCAGTGGGACAGGGAGGACTATGGCTACACCTTC. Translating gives CASSQWDREDYGYTF.

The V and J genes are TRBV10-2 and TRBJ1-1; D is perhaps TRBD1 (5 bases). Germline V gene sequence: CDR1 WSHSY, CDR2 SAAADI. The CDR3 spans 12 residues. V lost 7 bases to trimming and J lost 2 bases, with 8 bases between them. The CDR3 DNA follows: TGCGCCAGCATCCAGGGAAACACTGAAGCTTTCTTT. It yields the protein CASIQGNTEAFF.

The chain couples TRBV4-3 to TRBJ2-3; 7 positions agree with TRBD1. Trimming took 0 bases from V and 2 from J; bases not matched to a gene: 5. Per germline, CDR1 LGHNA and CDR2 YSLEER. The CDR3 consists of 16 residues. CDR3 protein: CASSQEAGGVTDTQYF. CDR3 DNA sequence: TGCGCCAGCAGCCAAGAAGCAGGGGGTGTCACAGATACGCAGTATTTT.

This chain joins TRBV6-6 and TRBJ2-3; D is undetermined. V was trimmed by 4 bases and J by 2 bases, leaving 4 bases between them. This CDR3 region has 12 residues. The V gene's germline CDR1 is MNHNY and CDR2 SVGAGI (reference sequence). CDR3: CASSSFTDTQYF. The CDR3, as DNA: TGTGCCAGCAGTTCCTTCACAGATACGCAGTATTTT.

CDR3 DNA sequence: TGTGCCAGCAGCTTATCGACTAGCGGCCCCTACGAGCAGTACGTC. Protein sequence: CASSLSTSGPYEQYV. V usage is TRBV7-9 and J usage is TRBJ2-7; 9 bases are shared with TRBD2. Per germline, CDR1 SEHNR and CDR2 FQNEAQ (reference sequence). Trimming removed 2 bases from V and 2 bases from J; junction bases left unmatched: 4. The length of the CDR3 is 15 residues.

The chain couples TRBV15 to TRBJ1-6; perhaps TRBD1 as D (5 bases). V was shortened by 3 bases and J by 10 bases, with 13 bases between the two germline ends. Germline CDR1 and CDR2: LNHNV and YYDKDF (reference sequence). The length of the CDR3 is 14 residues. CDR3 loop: CATSSSRVGSPLHF. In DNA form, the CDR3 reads TGTGCCACCAGCAGTTCCAGGGTTGGGTCACCCCTCCACTTT.

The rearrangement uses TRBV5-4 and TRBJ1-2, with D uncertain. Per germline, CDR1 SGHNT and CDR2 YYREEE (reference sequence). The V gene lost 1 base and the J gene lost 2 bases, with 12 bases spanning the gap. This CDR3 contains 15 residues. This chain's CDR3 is CASSLIRGSNYGYTF. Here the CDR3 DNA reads TGTGCCAGCAGCTTGATCCGGGGTTCCAACTATGGCTACACCTTC.

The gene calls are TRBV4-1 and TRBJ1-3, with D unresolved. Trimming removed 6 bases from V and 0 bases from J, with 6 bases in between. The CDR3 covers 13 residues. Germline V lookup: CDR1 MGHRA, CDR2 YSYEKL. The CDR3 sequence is CASSSSSGNTIYF. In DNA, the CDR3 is TGCGCCAGCAGTTCGAGCTCTGGAAACACCATATATTTT.

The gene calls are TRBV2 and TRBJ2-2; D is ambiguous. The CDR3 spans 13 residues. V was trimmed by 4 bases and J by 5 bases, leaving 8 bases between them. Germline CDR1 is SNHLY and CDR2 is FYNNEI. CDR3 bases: TGTGCCAGCAGTGCCTACCAAACCGGGGAGCTGTTTTTT. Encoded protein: CASSAYQTGELFF.

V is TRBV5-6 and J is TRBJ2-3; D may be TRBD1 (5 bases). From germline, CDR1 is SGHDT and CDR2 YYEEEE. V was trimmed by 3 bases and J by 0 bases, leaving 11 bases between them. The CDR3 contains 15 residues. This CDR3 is CASSSTVKSTDTQYF. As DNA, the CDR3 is TGTGCCAGCAGCTCGACAGTAAAGAGCACAGATACGCAGTATTTT. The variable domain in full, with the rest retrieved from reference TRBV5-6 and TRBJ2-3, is DAGVTQSPTHLIKTRGQQVTLRCSPKSGHDTVSWYQQALGQGPQFIFQYYEEEERQRGNFPDRFSGHQFPNYSSELNVNALLLGDSALYLCASSSTVKSTDTQYFGPGTRLTVL.

CDR3 residues: CASSLVIGQGLDGYTF. CDR3 sequence (DNA): TGTGCCAGCAGCTTAGTAATTGGACAGGGTCTTGATGGCTACACCTTC. This chain uses TRBV7-9 with TRBJ1-2; 8 positions match TRBD1. The CDR3 loop spans 16 amino acids. The germline gives CDR1 SEHNR, CDR2 FQNEAQ (reference sequence). With V trimmed by 1 base and J by 6 bases, 10 bases remained unmatched.

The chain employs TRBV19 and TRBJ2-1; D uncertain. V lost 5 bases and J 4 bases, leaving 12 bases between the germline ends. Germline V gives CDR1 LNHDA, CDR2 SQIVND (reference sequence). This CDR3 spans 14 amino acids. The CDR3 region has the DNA TGTGCCAGTAGTGAGGATCCCTTTTACAATGAGCAGTTCTTC. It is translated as CASSEDPFYNEQFF.

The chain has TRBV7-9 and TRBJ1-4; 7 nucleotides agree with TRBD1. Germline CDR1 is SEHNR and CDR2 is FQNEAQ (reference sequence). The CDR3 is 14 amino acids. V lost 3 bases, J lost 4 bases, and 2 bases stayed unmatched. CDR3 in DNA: TGTGCCAGCAGCTTGGGACAGATTAATGAAAAACTGTTTTTT. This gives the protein CASSLGQINEKLFF. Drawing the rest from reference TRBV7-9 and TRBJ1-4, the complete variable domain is DTGVSQNPRHKITKRGQNVTFRCDPISEHNRLYWYRQTLGQGPEFLTYFQNEAQLEKSRLLSDRFSAERPKGSFSTLEIQRTEQGDSAMYLCASSLGQINEKLFFGSGTQLSVL.

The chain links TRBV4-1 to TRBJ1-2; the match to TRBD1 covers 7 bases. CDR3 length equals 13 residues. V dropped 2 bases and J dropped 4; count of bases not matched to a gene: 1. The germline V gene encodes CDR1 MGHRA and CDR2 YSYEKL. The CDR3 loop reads CASSQRQGYGYTF. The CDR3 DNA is TGCGCCAGCAGCCAACGACAGGGCTATGGCTACACCTTC.

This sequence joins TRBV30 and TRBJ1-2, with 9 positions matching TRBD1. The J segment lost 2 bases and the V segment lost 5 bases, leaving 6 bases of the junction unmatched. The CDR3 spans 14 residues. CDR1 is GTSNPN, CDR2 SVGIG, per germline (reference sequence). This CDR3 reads CAWYRDRENYGYTF. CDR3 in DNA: TGTGCCTGGTACCGGGACAGGGAAAACTATGGCTACACCTTC. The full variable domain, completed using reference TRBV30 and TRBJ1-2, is SQTIHQWPATLVQPVGSPLSLECTVEGTSNPNLYWYRQAAGRGLQLLFYSVGIGQISSEVPQNLSASRPQDRQFILSSKKLLLSDSGFYLCAWYRDRENYGYTFGSGTRLTVV.

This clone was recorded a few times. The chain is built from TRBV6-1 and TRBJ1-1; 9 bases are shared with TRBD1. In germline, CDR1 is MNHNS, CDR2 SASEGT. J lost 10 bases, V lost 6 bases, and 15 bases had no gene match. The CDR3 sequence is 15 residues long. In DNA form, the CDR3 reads TGTGCCAGCAGAATGGACAGGGGTATGCCCCGCGGAGCTTTCTTT. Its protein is CASRMDRGMPRGAFF.

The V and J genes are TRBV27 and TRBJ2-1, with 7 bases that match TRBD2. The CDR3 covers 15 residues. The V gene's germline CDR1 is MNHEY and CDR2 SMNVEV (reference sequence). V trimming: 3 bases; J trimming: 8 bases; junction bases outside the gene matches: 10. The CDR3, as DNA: TGTGCCAGCAGTTTTTCGGCGGGAGTTGGAGATGAGCAGTTCTTC. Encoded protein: CASSFSAGVGDEQFF.